One sample yielded the 14 T cell receptor beta chains listed below, sequenced in a study of blood T cells in healthy people across ages. The authors ran a second PCR of roughly 7 to 11 cycles using a sample-barcoded 5' primer and a J-beta primer mix. TCRdb reanalysed the 5' RACE reads using MiXCR and keeps one entry per CDR3 protein. The sample lists about 900,000 distinct CDR3 sequences; around two thirds were seen once. What was sequenced was blood. Receptor source: a man aged 30 to 39 in good health.

This clonotype was observed a handful of times. J is TRBJ2-1 and V is TRBV5-1; a possible D gene is TRBD2 (5 bases). CDR3 length: 15 amino acids. Germline values: CDR1 SGHRS, CDR2 YFSETQ. V lost 4 bases and J lost 1, with 12 bases in between. The CDR3, as DNA: TGCGCCAGCAGCGTCACTTCGGGGTCCTACAATGAGCAGTTCTTC. The encoded protein is CASSVTSGSYNEQFF.

In its sample, this clonotype was seen a few times. CDR3 sequence (DNA): TGTGCCAGCAGTGAAGGGTGGGGGGAACAAGAGACCCAGTACTTC. Translated, it gives CASSEGWGEQETQYF. The V gene is TRBV2, the J gene TRBJ2-5; possibly TRBD2 for D (6 bases). The V and J ends lost 1 base and 2 bases respectively, with 11 bases between them. The germline gives CDR1 SNHLY, CDR2 FYNNEI. The CDR3 is made up of 15 amino acids.

The chain uses TRBV25-1 and TRBJ2-5, with D maybe TRBD2 (6 bases). From germline, CDR1 is MGHDK and CDR2 SYGVNS. Trimming shortened V by 1 base and J by 5 bases, and 11 bases separated the two germline ends. CDR3 length: 14 amino acids. This chain's CDR3 is CASSEFTSRETQYF. DNA of the CDR3: TGTGCCAGCAGTGAATTTACTAGCCGGGAGACCCAGTACTTC.

This clonotype was counted between two and nine times. The chain has TRBV2 and TRBJ1-1; D is possibly TRBD1 (5 bases). CDR1 and CDR2 from the germline V gene are SNHLY and FYNNEI. Trimming took off 6 bases at V and 0 bases at J, with 20 bases between the two ends. The CDR3 is 17 amino acids. The CDR3 here is CASRGGFEGPMNTEAFF. The CDR3 DNA reads TGTGCCAGCAGGGGAGGGTTTGAGGGGCCAATGAACACTGAAGCTTTCTTT.

The V and J genes are TRBV28 and TRBJ2-3; perhaps TRBD1 as D (5 bases). This CDR3 comprises 18 residues. CDR1 and CDR2 (germline): MDHEN, SYDVKM. The germline V and J ends were trimmed by 3 bases and 0 bases, with 19 bases remaining between them. The CDR3 loop reads CASSFKVRGLESTDTQYF. CDR3 DNA sequence: TGTGCCAGCAGTTTCAAGGTTAGGGGTCTGGAAAGCACAGATACGCAGTATTTT.

The chain recombines TRBV15 with TRBJ2-3; D could derive from TRBD1 or TRBD2 (5 bases each). Trimming left V 2 bases short and J 6 bases short, with 21 bases between. Germline-derived CDR1 and CDR2 are LNHNV and YYDKDF (reference sequence). The CDR3 totals 17 residues. The CDR3 spells CATSRPTNRPGSDTQYF. CDR3 coding DNA: TGTGCCACCAGCAGACCTACCAACCGGCCAGGGAGCGATACGCAGTATTTT. Variable domain in full (rest from reference TRBV15 and TRBJ2-3): DAMVIQNPRYQVTQFGKPVTLSCSQTLNHNVMYWYQQKSSQAPKLLFHYYDKDFNNEADTPDNFQSRRPNTSFCFLDIRSPGLGDTAMYLCATSRPTNRPGSDTQYFGPGTRLTVL.

The chain joins TRBV20-1 to TRBJ1-2; a weak D match, TRBD1 (5 bases). CDR1 and CDR2 (germline): DFQATT, SNEGSKA (reference sequence). V was shortened by 3 bases and J by 4 bases, with 15 bases between the two germline ends. The CDR3 is 14 residues long. CDR3 loop: CSARGQGVGYGYTF. The DNA of the CDR3 is TGCAGTGCTAGGGGCCAAGGGGTCGGCTATGGCTACACCTTC.

The chain joins TRBV6-2 or TRBV6-3 to TRBJ2-4; D may be TRBD2 (5 bases). The DNA matches TRBJ2-7 better at its end, which makes the J call doubtful. CDR1 and CDR2 from the germline V gene are MNHEY and SVGEGT. The CDR3 covers 15 residues. DNA for the CDR3: TGTGCCAGCAGTTACTACGAGGGCTTCGACTACGAGCAGTACTTC. This sequence encodes CASSYYEGFDYEQYF.

V is TRBV6-2 or TRBV6-3 and J is TRBJ2-7; 7 positions match TRBD1. Trimming removed 2 bases from V and 10 bases from J; junction bases left unmatched: 11. CDR3 length equals 14 residues. Germline CDR1 is MNHEY and CDR2 is SVGEGT. The CDR3 region has the DNA TGTGCCAGCAGTTACCCCTCCGACAGGGCTCTCCAGTACTTC. It encodes CASSYPSDRALQYF.

V is TRBV29-1 and J is TRBJ2-4, with no clear D. This CDR3 contains 13 residues. Germline V CDR1 and CDR2: SQVTM, ANQGSEA. Trimming took 4 bases from V and 0 from J, leaving 7 bases between them. CDR3 amino acids: CSVAPLAKNIQYF. DNA of the CDR3: TGCAGCGTTGCCCCCCTAGCCAAAAACATTCAGTACTTC.

V gene TRBV4-3 combines with J gene TRBJ1-1; D gene unclear. Germline V gives CDR1 LGHNA, CDR2 YSLEER. Trimming cost V 0 bases and J 4 bases, with 12 bases left between them. CDR3 length: 15 residues. CDR3 bases: TGCGCCAGCAGCCAAGATCGGGGAGGAGGCACTGAAGCTTTCTTT. Protein sequence: CASSQDRGGGTEAFF.

The gene calls are TRBV7-9 and TRBJ2-4; possible D gene TRBD2, 5 bases. CDR1 is SEHNR and CDR2 is FQNEAQ in the germline V gene (reference sequence). Trimming pared 3 bases from V and 2 bases from J, leaving 20 bases between. The CDR3 has 18 residues. The DNA for the CDR3 is TGTGCCAGCAGCTTTCTTCGGTTGAGGGTGTTATCCAAAAACATTCAGTACTTC. Translation gives CASSFLRLRVLSKNIQYF.

V is TRBV5-1 and J is TRBJ2-7; TRBD2 might be the D (7 bases). With 6 bases removed from V and 2 bases from J, the gap between germline ends came to 15 bases. The germline gives CDR1 SGHRS, CDR2 YFSETQ. CDR3 length: 14 residues. The CDR3 DNA reads as TGCGCCAGCATGCCGAGGGGGGGTACCTACGAGCAGTACTTC. Its translation: CASMPRGGTYEQYF. The full variable domain, in which reference TRBV5-1 and TRBJ2-7 provide the parts outside the CDR3, is KAGVTQTPRYLIKTRGQQVTLSCSPISGHRSVSWYQQTPGQGLQFLFEYFSETQRNKGNFPGRFSGRQFSNSRSEMNVSTLELGDSALYLCASMPRGGTYEQYFGPGTRLTVT.

This chain uses TRBV29-1 with TRBJ2-7; D is perhaps TRBD1 (7 bases). V lost 7 bases, J lost 6 bases, and 22 bases lay in between. Germline values: CDR1 SQVTM, CDR2 ANQGSEA. The CDR3 is 14 residues long. The DNA of the CDR3 is TGCAGCGGATCAGGGGGGCCGTTTAGGAGCGAGCAGTACTTC. This codes for CSGSGGPFRSEQYF.